A single sample is the source of the 14 T cell receptor beta chains below, sequenced in a study of breast tumors, draining lymph nodes, adjacent tissues. The lymph nodes were axillary draining lymph nodes from breast cancer patients. TCRdb fed the multiplex PCR reads into MiXCR, producing one record per CDR3 protein. The sample gives approximately 130,000 distinct CDR3 sequences, approximately 22% of which show up once; roughly 2.2% is in the top ten. Sequenced: axillary lymph node tissue. The receptors derive from a female donor with breast cancer. Some clones in this sample may be carry-over from other donors' samples.

This clonotype has ten or more counts. V is TRBV20-1 and J is TRBJ1-2; possibly TRBD1 for D (6 bases). Between the trimmed V and J ends, which lost 3 bases and 7 bases, there was a span of 15 bases. CDR1 is DFQATT and CDR2 is SNEGSKA in the germline V gene (reference sequence). This CDR3 has 13 amino acids. CDR3 sequence (DNA): TGCAGTGCTAGTGGGGCAGGGGATGGTGGCTACACCTTC. Its translation is CSASGAGDGGYTF.

Comments on this clonotype: A junction boundary mismatches the germline segment, possibly from a read error. The chain couples TRBV20-1 to TRBJ2-7; TRBD2 agrees at 10 bases. CDR1 is DFQATT, CDR2 SNEGSKA, per germline (reference sequence). The CDR3 runs 14 residues. The CDR3 sequence is CSARIAGGPYVQYF. DNA of the CDR3: TGCAGTGCTAGAATAGCGGGAGGCCCCTACGTGCAGTACTTC.

Many counts were recorded for this clonotype. The CDR3 sequence is CSADPTSGYEQYF. CDR3 DNA sequence: TGCAGTGCTGATCCGACTAGCGGCTACGAGCAGTACTTC. The chain employs TRBV20-1 and TRBJ2-7, with 9 bases identical to TRBD2. This CDR3 has 13 residues. Germline lookup yields CDR1 DFQATT and CDR2 SNEGSKA (reference sequence). J gave up 3 bases and V 5 bases, and 5 bases lay outside the gene matches.

This clonotype was counted many times. CDR3 coding DNA: TGTGCCAGCAGCTTCCCTAGCGGGAGTACAGATACGCAGTATTTT. Protein: CASSFPSGSTDTQYF. The chain employs TRBV5-4 and TRBJ2-3; TRBD2 matches 10 bases. The CDR3 totals 15 residues. CDR1 and CDR2 (germline): SGHNT, YYREEE (reference sequence). Unmatched junction bases numbered 3, after V lost 2 bases and J lost 3 bases.

As regards this clonotype: Since a much larger clone is just one base distant, this may be a read error. The V call is TRBV3-1, the J call TRBJ1-2; D is undetermined. The CDR3 has 12 residues. Germline loops: CDR1 LGHDT, CDR2 YNNKEL (reference sequence). The CDR3 is CASNQDWNGYTF. CDR3 nucleotides: TGTGCCAGCAACCAAGATTGGAATGGCTACACCTTC. Supplemented by reference TRBV3-1 and TRBJ1-2, the full variable domain reads DTAVSQTPKYLVTQMGNDKSIKCEQNLGHDTMYWYKQDSKKFLKIMFSYNNKELIINETVPNRFSPKSPDKAHLNLHINSLELGDSAVYFCASNQDWNGYTFGSGTRLTVV.

Remarks on this clonotype: The final CDR3 position lacks the conserved phenylalanine or tryptophan, pointing to a likely read error. The V gene is TRBV20-1, the J gene TRBJ2-4; tentatively, D is TRBD2 (6 bases). Germline V CDR1 and CDR2: DFQATT, SNEGSKA (reference sequence). The CDR3 runs to 14 residues. Between the trimmed V and J ends, which lost 8 bases and 2 bases, there was a span of 16 bases. Written as DNA, the CDR3 is TGCAGTCTGGGCTCTAGGACTACCAAAAACATTCAGTACTAC. Translating it yields CSLGSRTTKNIQYY.

This clonotype has a count of ten or more. CDR3 in DNA: TGTGCCAGCAGTTACCAGACCGGGACAGGAGTCCCCGGGGAGCTGTTTTTT. Protein: CASSYQTGTGVPGELFF. The V gene is TRBV6-5, the J gene TRBJ2-2, with 8 bases matching TRBD1. This CDR3 is built from 17 residues. Germline V gives CDR1 MNHEY, CDR2 SVGAGI. Trimming at V came to 2 bases and at J to 6 bases, leaving 11 bases not matched to a gene.

This clonotype was observed at least ten times. J is TRBJ2-2 and V is TRBV7-9, with D possibly being TRBD2 (6 bases). The CDR3 is made up of 16 amino acids. V shed 2 bases and J shed 2 bases, with 12 bases lying between them. The germline V gene has CDR1 SEHNR and CDR2 FQNEAQ (reference sequence). The CDR3 bases are TGTGCCAGCAGCTTATATGGGACTGCAAACACCGGGGAGCTGTTTTTT. Protein: CASSLYGTANTGELFF. The full variable domain, with the rest looked up from reference TRBV7-9 and TRBJ2-2, is DTGVSQNPRHKITKRGQNVTFRCDPISEHNRLYWYRQTLGQGPEFLTYFQNEAQLEKSRLLSDRFSAERPKGSFSTLEIQRTEQGDSAMYLCASSLYGTANTGELFFGEGSRLTVL.

This chain uses TRBV28 with TRBJ2-7, with D possibly matching TRBD2 (6 bases). CDR3 length: 12 residues. The ends were cut back, 10 bases at V and 5 bases at J, with 15 bases in the middle. The germline V gene encodes CDR1 MDHEN and CDR2 SYDVKM. The CDR3 spells CATSEGSHEQYF. The CDR3 region has the DNA TGTGCCACCTCGGAGGGGTCCCACGAGCAGTACTTC.

As regards this clonotype: This may come from a read error, since a much larger clone is one base off. The gene calls are TRBV6-5 and TRBJ1-3; D gene ambiguous. Germline lookup yields CDR1 MNHEY and CDR2 SVGAGI. There are 16 residues in the CDR3. CDR3 DNA: TGTGCCAGCAGTGCCCTTTACATATCCTCTGGAAACACCATACATTTT. This codes for CASSALYISSGNTIHF.

A single count supports this clonotype. A read error is possible here, since a much larger clone lies one base away. The chain carries TRBV6-1 and TRBJ2-7, with a possible D match to TRBD1 (7 bases). CDR1 and CDR2 from the germline V gene are MNHNS and SASEGT. V gave up 9 bases and J gave up 2 bases, with 17 bases separating them. This CDR3 contains 14 residues. In DNA form, the CDR3 reads TGTGCCAGTCGCCAGGGGGGTAGGCCCTACGAGCAGTACTTC. Translating gives CASRQGGRPYEQYF.

Comments on this clonotype: Being one base from a much bigger clone, this may be a read error. This rearrangement joins TRBV25-1 to TRBJ1-3; maybe TRBD1 (5 bases). V shed 8 bases and J shed 8 bases, with 34 bases lying between them. Looked up from germline, CDR1 is MGHDK and CDR2 is SYGVNS. This CDR3 contains 19 residues. CDR3 protein: CASSGYPAFHKGWRDTIYF. For the CDR3, the DNA is TGTGCCAGCTCCGGCTATCCGGCATTTCATAAGGGGTGGCGAGACACCATATATTTT.

This clonotype was counted ten times or more. The chain employs TRBV19 and TRBJ1-5; the D is unclear. The CDR3 extends over 14 amino acids. Looked up from germline, CDR1 is LNHDA and CDR2 is SQIVND (reference sequence). V was pared by 3 bases and J by 5 bases, with 11 bases between. Here the CDR3 reads CASSIEAVYQPQHF. Written as DNA, the CDR3 is TGTGCCAGTAGTATCGAGGCAGTTTATCAGCCCCAGCATTTT.

This clonotype was detected many times. The rearrangement joins TRBV9 to TRBJ2-2; 9 bases fit TRBD2. Germline V lookup: CDR1 SGDLS, CDR2 YYNGEE. CDR3 length: 14 amino acids. Trimming cost V 0 bases and J 9 bases; bases outside gene matches: 3. The CDR3 reads CASSVGTSARELFF. The CDR3 DNA is TGTGCCAGCAGCGTAGGGACTAGCGCGCGGGAGCTGTTTTTT.